This T cell receptor beta chain derives from a study of control samples from healthy donors and cancer patients. This CDR3 is built from 12 residues. V was pared by 2 bases and J by 3 bases, with 2 bases between. The germline CDR1 and CDR2 sequences are MDHEN and SYDVKM. Profiling relied on immunoSEQ multiplex PCR, and the TCRdb table lists in-frame clones only, not all of them. This sample has approximately 82,000 clones, with around 94% found just once. The TCR was taken from a woman under 30 in good health. The V and J genes are TRBV28 and TRBJ1-3; D gene uncertain. The sequenced sample was blood. Written as DNA, the CDR3 is TGTGCCAGCAGTTTAGATGGAAACACCATATATTTT. Amino acid sequence: CASSLDGNTIYF.